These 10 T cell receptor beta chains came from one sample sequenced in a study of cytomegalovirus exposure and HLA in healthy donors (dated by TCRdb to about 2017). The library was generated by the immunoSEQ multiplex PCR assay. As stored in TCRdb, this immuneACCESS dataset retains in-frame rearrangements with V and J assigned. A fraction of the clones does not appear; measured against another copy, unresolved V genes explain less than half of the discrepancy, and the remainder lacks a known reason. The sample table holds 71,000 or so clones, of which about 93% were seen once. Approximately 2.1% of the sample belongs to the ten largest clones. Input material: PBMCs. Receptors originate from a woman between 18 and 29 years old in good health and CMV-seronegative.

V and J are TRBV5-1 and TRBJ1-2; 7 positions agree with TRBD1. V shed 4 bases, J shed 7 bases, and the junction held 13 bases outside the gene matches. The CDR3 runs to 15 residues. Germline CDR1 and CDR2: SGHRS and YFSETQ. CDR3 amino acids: CASSAIPGGGGGYTF. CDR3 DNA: TGCGCCAGCAGCGCGATCCCAGGGGGTGGCGGTGGCTACACCTTC.

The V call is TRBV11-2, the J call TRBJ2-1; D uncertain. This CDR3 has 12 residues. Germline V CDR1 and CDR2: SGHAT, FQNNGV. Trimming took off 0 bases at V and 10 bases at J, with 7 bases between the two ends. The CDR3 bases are TGTGCCAGCAGCTTAGATCAGGAAGAGCAGTTCTTC. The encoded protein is CASSLDQEEQFF. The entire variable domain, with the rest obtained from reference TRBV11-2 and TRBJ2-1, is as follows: EAGVAQSPRYKIIEKRQSVAFWCNPISGHATLYWYQQILGQGPKLLIQFQNNGVVDDSQLPKDRFSAERLKGVDSTLKIQPAKLEDSAVYLCASSLDQEEQFFGPGTRLTVL.

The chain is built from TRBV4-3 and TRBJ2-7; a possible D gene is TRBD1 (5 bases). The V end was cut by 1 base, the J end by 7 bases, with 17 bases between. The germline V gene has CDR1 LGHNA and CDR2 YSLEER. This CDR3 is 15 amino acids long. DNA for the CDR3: TGCGCCAGCAGCCAAGGTAGGGCAGGGTTCAATGAGCAGTACTTC. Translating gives CASSQGRAGFNEQYF.

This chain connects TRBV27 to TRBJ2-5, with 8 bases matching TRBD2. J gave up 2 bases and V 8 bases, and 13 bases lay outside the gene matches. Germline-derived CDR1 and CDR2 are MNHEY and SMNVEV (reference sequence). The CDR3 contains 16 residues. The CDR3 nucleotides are TGTGCCAGCTCGTCACGAGCGGGGGCCCATCAAGAGACCCAGTACTTC. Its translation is CASSSRAGAHQETQYF.

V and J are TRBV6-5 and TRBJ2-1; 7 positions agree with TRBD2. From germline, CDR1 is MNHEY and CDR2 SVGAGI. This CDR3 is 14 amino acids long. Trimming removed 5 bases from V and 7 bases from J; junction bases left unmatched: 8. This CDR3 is CASSTGLELNEQFF. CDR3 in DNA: TGTGCCAGCAGTACAGGACTAGAATTGAATGAGCAGTTCTTC.

This chain's CDR3 is CASSSRDRAYYEQYF. CDR3 bases: TGTGCCAGCAGCTCCCGGGACAGGGCTTACTACGAGCAGTACTTC. The J gene is TRBJ2-7, the V gene TRBV5-8, with 9 bases that match TRBD1. Germline values: CDR1 SGHTS, CDR2 YDEGEE. Germline trimming cut 3 bases from V and 3 bases from J; bases unmatched to any gene: 7. The CDR3 contains 15 residues. The whole variable domain, remainder taken from reference TRBV5-8 and TRBJ2-7, is EAGVTQSPTHLIKTRGQQATLRCSPISGHTSVYWYQQALGLGLQFLLWYDEGEERNRGNFPPRFSGRQFPNYSSELNVNALELEDSALYLCASSSRDRAYYEQYFGPGTRLTVT.

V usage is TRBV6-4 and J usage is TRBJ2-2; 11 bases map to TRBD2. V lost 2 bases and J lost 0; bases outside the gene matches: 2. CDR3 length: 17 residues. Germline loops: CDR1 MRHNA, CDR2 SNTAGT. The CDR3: CASSDRSGGANTGELFF. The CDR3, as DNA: TGTGCCAGCAGTGACCGTAGCGGGGGGGCGAACACCGGGGAGCTGTTTTTT.

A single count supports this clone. CDR3 in amino acids: CASSTTGSKAEAFF. The CDR3 DNA reads TGTGCCAGCAGCACTACAGGGTCTAAGGCTGAAGCTTTCTTT. The V gene is TRBV5-5, the J gene TRBJ1-1, with D tentatively TRBD1 (6 bases). V dropped 4 bases and J dropped 6 bases, with 16 bases sitting between them. The length of the CDR3 is 14 residues. Germline loops: CDR1 SGHKS, CDR2 YYEKEE (reference sequence).

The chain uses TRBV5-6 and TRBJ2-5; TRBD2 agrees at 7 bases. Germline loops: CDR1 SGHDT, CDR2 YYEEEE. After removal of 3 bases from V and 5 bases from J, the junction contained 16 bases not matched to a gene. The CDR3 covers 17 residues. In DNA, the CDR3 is TGTGCCAGCAGCTCTGGAGTCGGCGGGGGAAGAGTGGAGACCCAGTACTTC. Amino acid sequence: CASSSGVGGGRVETQYF.

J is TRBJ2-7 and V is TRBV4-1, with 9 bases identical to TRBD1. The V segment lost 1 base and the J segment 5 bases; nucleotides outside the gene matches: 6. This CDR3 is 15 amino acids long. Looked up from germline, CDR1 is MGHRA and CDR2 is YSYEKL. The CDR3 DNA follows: TGCGCCAGCAGCCAAGGGGGGACAGGGTACAACGAGCAGTACTTC. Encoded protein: CASSQGGTGYNEQYF.